This TCR beta chain was identified during a study of blood T cells in healthy people across ages. General study results and limits: Bulk PBMC profiling left naive and antigen-experienced comparisons inconclusive. Diversity of TCR beta per million T cells declined in a roughly linear way with age.

The second PCR ran roughly 7 to 12 cycles with a sample-barcoded 5' primer and J-beta primers. Sequencing recovered at least 3 million CDR3-containing paired-end reads from each sample. TCRdb reanalysed the 5' RACE reads using MiXCR and keeps one entry per CDR3 protein. The sample gives 650,000 to 1,000,000 distinct CDR3 sequences, about 47% of which show up once; 15% to 20% is in the top ten. For this clonotype: Its antigen is unknown.

The length of the CDR3 is 17 residues. With V trimmed by 1 base and J by 2 bases, 5 bases remained unmatched. From germline, CDR1 is SGHTA and CDR2 FQGNSA. The clonotype was recovered from a man older than 75 in good health. The rearrangement uses TRBV7-2 and TRBJ2-4, with 10 bases fitting TRBD2. Sequencing input: blood. The CDR3 protein is CASSLVGSGRPKNIQYF. The CDR3 DNA reads as TGTGCCAGCAGCTTAGTTGGTAGCGGGAGGCCCAAAAACATTCAGTACTTC.